The following is a T cell receptor beta chain sequence with its context. Germline CDR1 SGHTA, CDR2 FQGTGA. The CDR3 runs to 16 residues. Trimming removed 3 bases from V and 4 bases from J; junction bases left unmatched: 9. PCR was performed using 60 Vbeta and 13 Jbeta primers. Repertoires were generated with immunoSEQ multiplex PCR, while TCRdb's copy carries only in-frame clones and drops some. The table records 110,000 to 150,000 clones, roughly 82% of them present only once. The sample belongs to a study of cytomegalovirus exposure and HLA in healthy donors. Material: PBMCs. The source is a male donor in good health and CMV-seronegative. The V gene is TRBV7-3, the J gene TRBJ1-1; 9 nucleotides line up with TRBD1. The CDR3 spells CASSLTGGAEGTEAFF. DNA for the CDR3: TGTGCCAGCAGCTTGACAGGGGGGGCTGAAGGCACTGAAGCTTTCTTT.